This T cell receptor beta chain came from a study of T cells after yellow fever vaccination. Study-wide points: Reappearing after the booster were most of the clones from primary vaccination (96% CD4, about 87% CD8).

One entry per CDR3 protein results from TCRdb running MiXCR on the 5' RACE reads. The profile shows about 400,000 distinct CDR3 sequences, around 6.4% of them singletons. This clonotype was picked up many times. Its matching antigen is unknown. This specimen consisted of PBMCs, obtained 5 days after the yellow fever booster vaccination. This TCR was sampled from a man aged 30 to 39 who received the YFV17D yellow fever vaccine.

CDR3 bases: TGTGCCAGCAGCTTGGACCCGGGGGGCACTGAAGCTTTCTTT. Its translation is CASSLDPGGTEAFF. The rearrangement links TRBV5-8 to TRBJ1-1, with a possible D match to TRBD1 (5 bases). This CDR3 contains 14 residues. Germline-derived CDR1 and CDR2 are SGHTS and YDEGEE. The V end was cut by 0 bases, the J end by 4 bases, with 10 bases between.